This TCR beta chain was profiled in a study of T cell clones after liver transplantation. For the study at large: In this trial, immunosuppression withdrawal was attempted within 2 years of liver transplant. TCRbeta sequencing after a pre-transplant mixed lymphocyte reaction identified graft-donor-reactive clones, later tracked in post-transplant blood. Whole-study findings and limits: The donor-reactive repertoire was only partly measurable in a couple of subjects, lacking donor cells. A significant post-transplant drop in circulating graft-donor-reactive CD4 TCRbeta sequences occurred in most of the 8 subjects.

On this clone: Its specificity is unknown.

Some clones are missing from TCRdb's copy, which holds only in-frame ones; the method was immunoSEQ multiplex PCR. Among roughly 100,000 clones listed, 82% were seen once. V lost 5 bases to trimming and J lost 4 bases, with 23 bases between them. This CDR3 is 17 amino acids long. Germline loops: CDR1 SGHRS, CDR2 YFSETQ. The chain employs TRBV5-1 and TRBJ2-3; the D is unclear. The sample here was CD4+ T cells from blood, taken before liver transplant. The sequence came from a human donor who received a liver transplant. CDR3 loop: CASSPFAGVRFPDTQYF. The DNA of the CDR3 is TGCGCCAGCAGTCCCTTCGCTGGGGTCAGGTTCCCAGATACGCAGTATTTT.